The entry below describes one T cell receptor beta chain. As yet, its antigen is unknown. This sample was taken from a study of graft-versus-host responses after intestinal transplantation. J lost 5 bases, V lost 4 bases, and 2 bases had no gene match. Germline values: CDR1 MNHEY, CDR2 SMNVEV (reference sequence). The CDR3 extends over 15 amino acids. Whole-study findings and limits: Analysis identified GvH clones in recipient marrow, with some appearing first in ileum or blood.

Some clones are missing from TCRdb's copy, which holds only in-frame ones; the method was immunoSEQ multiplex PCR. The data contain some 11,000 clones, about 93% of them singletons. V is TRBV27 and J is TRBJ1-6, with 10 nucleotides matching TRBD1. The origin of this receptor is a human patient who received an intestinal transplant, so some T cells may come from the graft donor. This sample comprised PBMCs, obtained approximately 110 days after intestinal transplant. The chain's CDR3 is CASSSGQGNNSPLHF. CDR3 bases: TGTGCCAGCAGTTCGGGACAGGGGAATAATTCACCCCTCCACTTT.